These 13 T cell receptor beta chains share one sample of origin, sequenced in a study of blood T cell repertoires in COVID-19. TCRdb's copy holds only in-frame clones and misses some; the assay was immunoSEQ multiplex PCR. The sample lists fewer than 150,000 clones, 65% to 80% occurring once. Specimen: peripheral blood. Source of these receptors: a man aged 50 to 59 with acute or convalescent COVID-19.

The V and J genes are TRBV28 and TRBJ1-6; D is undetermined. V was pared by 3 bases and J by 10 bases, with 13 bases between. Germline loops: CDR1 MDHEN, CDR2 SYDVKM. The CDR3 loop spans 14 amino acids. The CDR3 sequence: CASSFSPGGSPLHF. The CDR3 nucleotides read TGTGCCAGCAGTTTCTCGCCAGGAGGCTCACCCCTCCACTTT.

This chain joins TRBV2 and TRBJ2-5; a possible D gene is TRBD2 (6 bases). CDR3 length: 13 amino acids. CDR1 is SNHLY and CDR2 is FYNNEI in the germline V gene. Trimming cost V 8 bases and J 4 bases, with 14 bases left between them. The CDR3 protein is CASLGSGGETQYF. CDR3 bases: TGTGCCAGCTTGGGTAGCGGAGGAGAGACCCAGTACTTC.

In DNA form, the CDR3 reads TGTGCCAGCAGCGAATCTAGCGGGAGGGCCTCGAACACCGGGGAGCTGTTTTTT. Translation gives CASSESSGRASNTGELFF. This chain uses TRBV7-8 with TRBJ2-2; 12 bases are shared with TRBD2. There are 18 residues in the CDR3. The trim removed 5 bases at V and 0 bases at J, leaving 7 bases unmatched. Germline V gene sequence: CDR1 SGHVS, CDR2 FQNEAQ.

The chain employs TRBV5-5 and TRBJ2-7; D is undetermined. Germline CDR1 and CDR2: SGHKS and YYEKEE (reference sequence). Trimming left V 4 bases short and J 0 bases short, with 11 bases between. The length of the CDR3 is 14 residues. In DNA, the CDR3 is TGTGCCAGCAGCCGGGTTTCGAGCTCCTACGAGCAGTACTTC. The encoded protein is CASSRVSSSYEQYF.

The chain is built from TRBV2 and TRBJ2-1; 13 bases map to TRBD2. Looked up from germline, CDR1 is SNHLY and CDR2 is FYNNEI. The V segment lost 5 bases and the J segment 6 bases; nucleotides outside the gene matches: 13. The CDR3 sequence is 18 residues long. The CDR3 loop is CASSTGLAGTTVFNEQFF. The CDR3 DNA reads TGTGCCAGCAGTACGGGACTAGCGGGGACAACCGTTTTCAATGAGCAGTTCTTC.

The chain combines TRBV9 with TRBJ1-3; D gene uncertain. The CDR3 has 15 residues. Germline V gene lookup returns CDR1 SGDLS and CDR2 YYNGEE. V lost 0 bases and J lost 0, with 7 bases in between. In nucleotides, the CDR3 is TGTGCCAGCAGCGTAGGAGGGCTCTCTGGAAACACCATATATTTT. This translates into CASSVGGLSGNTIYF.

This chain links TRBV19 with TRBJ2-5; 8 bases are a match to TRBD1. After removal of 7 bases from V and 4 bases from J, the junction contained 2 bases not matched to a gene. The CDR3 loop spans 12 amino acids. Per germline, CDR1 LNHDA and CDR2 SQIVND (reference sequence). CDR3: CASTGGAETQYF. The CDR3 DNA sequence: TGTGCCAGTACAGGGGGCGCAGAGACCCAGTACTTC.

V usage is TRBV5-1 and J usage is TRBJ1-1; D is possibly TRBD1 (6 bases). This CDR3 comprises 14 residues. The V end lost 5 bases, the J end lost 2 bases, and 13 bases lay between the germline ends. The germline V gene has CDR1 SGHRS and CDR2 YFSETQ. The CDR3 nucleotides read TGCGCCAGCAGGAACCAGACAGGCAACACTGAAGCTTTCTTT. Translation gives CASRNQTGNTEAFF.

V is TRBV6-6 and J is TRBJ1-5; the D is unclear. Trimming took 3 bases from V and 11 from J, leaving 14 bases between them. Germline loops: CDR1 MNHNY, CDR2 SVGAGI (reference sequence). The CDR3 is 13 amino acids. In nucleotides, the CDR3 is TGTGCCAGCAGTTATTCCCGGGAGATGGCCCAGCATTTT. The encoded protein is CASSYSREMAQHF.

The rearrangement links TRBV7-3 to TRBJ1-1, with D maybe TRBD1 (6 bases). Germline V lookup: CDR1 SGHTA, CDR2 FQGTGA. This CDR3 is 14 amino acids long. V was cut by 5 bases and J by 8 bases, with 18 bases left in between. Here the CDR3 reads CASSPSSGVGEAFF. The CDR3 coding sequence is TGTGCCAGCAGCCCATCCTCAGGGGTGGGCGAAGCTTTCTTT.

V usage is TRBV2 and J usage is TRBJ1-6; 8 bases are a match to TRBD1. With V trimmed by 4 bases and J by 8 bases, 4 bases remained unmatched. The germline CDR1 and CDR2 sequences are SNHLY and FYNNEI. The CDR3 runs to 14 residues. CDR3: CASSGQGLDSPLHF. The DNA of the CDR3 is TGTGCCAGCAGTGGACAGGGGCTGGATTCACCCCTCCACTTT.

The sample holds a few counts of this clone. This rearrangement joins TRBV9 to TRBJ2-1; D is ambiguous. Between the trimmed V and J ends, which lost 3 bases and 5 bases, there was a span of 12 bases. The CDR3 totals 14 residues. Germline V gene data show CDR1 as SGDLS and CDR2 as YYNGEE. The CDR3 loop reads CASSEFRSNNEQFF. The CDR3 nucleotides are TGTGCCAGCAGCGAATTCAGGTCCAACAATGAGCAGTTCTTC.

This chain connects TRBV6-5 to TRBJ2-7; D might be TRBD1 (8 bases). This CDR3 region has 14 residues. CDR1 MNHEY and CDR2 SVGAGI come from the germline V gene. Trimming removed 5 bases at V and 7 bases at J, with 18 bases between. Here the CDR3 DNA reads TGTGCCAGCAGTCAGGGGGCTCGGACTAGGGAGCAGTACTTC. Translating it yields CASSQGARTREQYF.